The 20 T cell receptor beta chains listed next were all sequenced from one sample in a study of vaccination and CD4 T cells after COVID-19. No cognate antigen is known for these TCRs. The treatment is: approximately 9-day PBMC culture with coronavirus spike peptide pools or control peptides (ViraFEST assay). The assay that was used to sequence DNA from cultured CD4+ T cells was the Oncomine TCR Beta short-read assay. Each CDR3 protein gets one entry after TCRdb re-called the PCR reads with MiXCR. Altogether approximately 15,000 distinct CDR3 sequences are present, 50% to 55% being singletons, with the ten largest covering around 15%. The sample taken for sequencing was CD4+ T cells from blood, cultured in vitro. These TCRs come from a human donor who had recovered from COVID-19.

This clonotype has only a few counts. The genes are TRBV27 and TRBJ2-3; TRBD2 aligns across 11 bases. CDR1 is MNHEY and CDR2 is SMNVEV in the germline V gene (reference sequence). The CDR3 spans 14 residues. Losses at the gene ends were 6 bases for V and 3 bases for J; bases not matched to a gene: 2. Here the CDR3 DNA reads TGTGCCAGCAGACTAGCGGGAGTTACAGATACGCAGTATTTT. This encodes CASRLAGVTDTQYF.

The chain links TRBV20-1 to TRBJ2-1; no definite D call. The V and J ends lost 4 bases and 2 bases respectively, with 21 bases between them. The CDR3 is made up of 17 amino acids. Germline V gene data show CDR1 as DFQATT and CDR2 as SNEGSKA (reference sequence). The CDR3 bases are TGCAGTGCTAAGGCCTCGCTTCGGCTTCTGGCCTACAATGAGCAGTTCTTC. Translation gives CSAKASLRLLAYNEQFF.

This chain uses TRBV6-2 or TRBV6-3 with TRBJ1-5; D may be TRBD1 (6 bases). V lost 8 bases to trimming and J lost 2 bases, with 13 bases between them. Germline V lookup: CDR1 MNHEY, CDR2 SVGEGT. There are 14 residues in the CDR3. DNA for the CDR3: TGTGCCAGCGGCATGCCAGGGGGCAATCAGCCCCAGCATTTT. The encoded protein is CASGMPGGNQPQHF.

The chain is built from TRBV18 and TRBJ1-1, with 7 bases matching TRBD1. The V and J ends lost 2 bases and 5 bases, in that order; junction bases with no gene match: 5. The CDR3 has 14 residues. In germline, CDR1 is KGHSH, CDR2 LQKENI. The CDR3 sequence is CASSPSPGGTEAFF. The CDR3 nucleotides read TGTGCCAGCTCACCATCCCCAGGGGGGACTGAAGCTTTCTTT.

The gene calls are TRBV6-5 and TRBJ2-1; 12 bases are shared with TRBD2. Germline CDR1 is MNHEY and CDR2 is SVGAGI. The CDR3 has 15 residues. Trimming cost V 2 bases and J 7 bases; bases outside gene matches: 3. The CDR3 spells CASSYPGLAGNEQFF. The CDR3 DNA sequence: TGTGCCAGCAGTTACCCCGGACTAGCGGGGAATGAGCAGTTCTTC.

The V call is TRBV2, the J call TRBJ1-1; D not certain. The CDR3 is made up of 16 amino acids. V lost 2 bases and J lost 0, with 13 bases in between. Germline V gene data show CDR1 as SNHLY and CDR2 as FYNNEI. CDR3 sequence (DNA): TGTGCCAGCAGTGAAAAGCGGTCTACGATGAACACTGAAGCTTTCTTT. As protein: CASSEKRSTMNTEAFF.

V and J are TRBV11-3 and TRBJ1-1; D unresolved. Trimming cost V 3 bases and J 2 bases, with 7 bases left between them. Per the germline V gene, CDR1 is SGHNT and CDR2 is YENEEA. CDR3 length: 13 amino acids. DNA for the CDR3: TGTGCCAGCAGCTTGGACGGAAACACTGAAGCTTTCTTT. It yields the protein CASSLDGNTEAFF.

The chain combines TRBV6-2 or TRBV6-3 with TRBJ2-7; a possible D gene is TRBD2 (6 bases). Trimming cost V 2 bases and J 0 bases, with 8 bases left between them. CDR3 length: 14 amino acids. Germline-derived CDR1 and CDR2 are MNHEY and SVGEGT. The CDR3: CASSYGTDSYEQYF. As DNA, the CDR3 is TGTGCCAGCAGTTACGGGACTGACTCCTACGAGCAGTACTTC.

This clonotype came up a few times. The chain links TRBV6-1 to TRBJ1-4; tentative D call: TRBD1 (5 bases). The CDR3 loop spans 14 amino acids. Germline values: CDR1 MNHNS, CDR2 SASEGT. Deletions cut 1 base from V and 10 bases from J, with 13 bases between. The CDR3 nucleotides read TGTGCCAGCAGTGAAGTTGGGGGGGGAGGAAAACTGTTTTTT. As protein: CASSEVGGGGKLFF.

The V call is TRBV23-1, the J call TRBJ1-1; maybe TRBD1 (5 bases). TRBV23-1 belongs to the ORF category, with a function that is uncertain. V was clipped by 4 bases and J by 0 bases, with 9 bases between them. The CDR3 contains 14 residues. CDR3 in amino acids: CASSRTSMNTEAFF. The CDR3 nucleotides read TGCGCCAGCAGTCGGACAAGTATGAACACTGAAGCTTTCTTT.

The chain has TRBV28 and TRBJ2-7; D not resolved. Germline V CDR1 and CDR2: MDHEN, SYDVKM. The V and J ends lost 2 bases and 6 bases respectively, with 32 bases between them. The CDR3 extends over 20 amino acids. CDR3 residues: CASSLSRAVRLLKPLLEQYF. Written as DNA, the CDR3 is TGTGCCAGCAGTTTAAGTCGCGCGGTCCGCCTACTTAAACCGCTCCTCGAGCAGTACTTC. The full variable domain, rest sourced from reference TRBV28 and TRBJ2-7, is DVKVTQSSRYLVKRTGEKVFLECVQDMDHENMFWYRQDPGLGLRLIYFSYDVKMKEKGDIPEGYSVSREKKERFSLILESASTNQTSMYLCASSLSRAVRLLKPLLEQYFGPGTRLTVT.

The chain recombines TRBV7-2 with TRBJ2-5; 7 bases line up with TRBD2. Germline assignment: CDR1 SGHTA and CDR2 FQGNSA. The CDR3 runs to 14 residues. Trimming cost V 5 bases and J 5 bases; bases outside gene matches: 8. The CDR3 sequence is CASSIRGGRETQYF. Written as DNA, the CDR3 is TGTGCCAGCAGCATTAGGGGAGGGCGGGAGACCCAGTACTTC.

This clonotype was seen a handful of times. The genes are TRBV7-9 and TRBJ2-3; possibly TRBD1 for D (5 bases). This CDR3 is built from 14 residues. The germline gives CDR1 SEHNR, CDR2 FQNEAQ (reference sequence). The V end lost 5 bases, the J end lost 4 bases, and 13 bases lay between the germline ends. CDR3 sequence: CASSPGRDSDTQYF. The CDR3 nucleotides read TGTGCCAGCAGCCCCGGCAGGGATTCAGATACGCAGTATTTT.

This clonotype was observed a handful of times. V and J are TRBV7-8 and TRBJ1-5; unclear D gene. Germline V gene lookup returns CDR1 SGHVS and CDR2 FQNEAQ. The CDR3 runs to 15 residues. V lost 1 base to trimming and J lost 4 bases, with 11 bases between them. The CDR3 region is CASSLGSSGNQPQHF. The CDR3 DNA follows: TGTGCCAGCAGCTTAGGATCCTCCGGGAATCAGCCCCAGCATTTT.

This chain links TRBV30 with TRBJ2-2, with 9 bases fitting TRBD2. With V trimmed by 0 bases and J by 5 bases, 4 bases remained unmatched. The CDR3 has 15 residues. Per germline, CDR1 GTSNPN and CDR2 SVGIG (reference sequence). The CDR3 protein is CAWSVIAGVTGELFF. DNA of the CDR3: TGTGCCTGGAGTGTAATAGCGGGAGTAACCGGGGAGCTGTTTTTT.

V usage is TRBV28 and J usage is TRBJ1-5, with 8 bases that match TRBD1. The CDR3 is 18 residues long. CDR1 is MDHEN and CDR2 is SYDVKM in the germline V gene. The J segment lost 6 bases and the V segment lost 1 base, leaving 14 bases of the junction unmatched. The CDR3 region is CASSLLPWDLDRAQPQHF. CDR3 bases: TGTGCCAGCAGTTTATTGCCGTGGGATCTGGACAGGGCTCAGCCCCAGCATTTT.

The chain joins TRBV6-5 to TRBJ2-1; D is possibly TRBD2 (5 bases). The CDR3 loop spans 15 amino acids. The germline V gene has CDR1 MNHEY and CDR2 SVGAGI. Trimming removed 0 bases from V and 0 bases from J, with 6 bases in between. The CDR3 loop reads CASSYSGSSYNEQFF. The DNA for the CDR3 is TGTGCCAGCAGTTACTCGGGGAGCTCCTACAATGAGCAGTTCTTC.

The V call is TRBV6-2 or TRBV6-3, the J call TRBJ1-4; D is undetermined. Germline V CDR1 and CDR2: MNHEY, SVGEGT. The CDR3 sequence is 13 residues long. With 8 bases removed from V and 14 bases from J, the gap between germline ends came to 21 bases. CDR3 nucleotide sequence: TGTGCCAGCTTAGGCCAAACCCCAAAGGACCTGTTTTTT. It translates to CASLGQTPKDLFF.

With respect to this clonotype: The conserved final phenylalanine or tryptophan is absent from the CDR3, which likely points to a read error. The chain joins TRBV19 to TRBJ2-3; 11 nucleotides match TRBD1. The junction had 3 bases not matched to a gene; V was cut back by 8 bases and J by 2 bases. The CDR3 consists of 14 residues. Per the germline V gene, CDR1 is LNHDA and CDR2 is SQIVND (reference sequence). For the CDR3, the DNA is TGTGCCAGTGGACAGGGGGCCAACACAGATACGCAGTATTCT. Its translation: CASGQGANTDTQYS.

The rearrangement links TRBV6-2 or TRBV6-3 to TRBJ2-1; TRBD2 might be the D (7 bases). Trimming removed 6 bases from V and 0 bases from J, with 18 bases in between. Germline loops: CDR1 MNHEY, CDR2 SVGEGT. The CDR3 length is 17 residues. CDR3 in DNA: TGTGCCAGCAGAAAAAAGGGGGGAGGGCTCTCCTACAATGAGCAGTTCTTC. It yields the protein CASRKKGGGLSYNEQFF.